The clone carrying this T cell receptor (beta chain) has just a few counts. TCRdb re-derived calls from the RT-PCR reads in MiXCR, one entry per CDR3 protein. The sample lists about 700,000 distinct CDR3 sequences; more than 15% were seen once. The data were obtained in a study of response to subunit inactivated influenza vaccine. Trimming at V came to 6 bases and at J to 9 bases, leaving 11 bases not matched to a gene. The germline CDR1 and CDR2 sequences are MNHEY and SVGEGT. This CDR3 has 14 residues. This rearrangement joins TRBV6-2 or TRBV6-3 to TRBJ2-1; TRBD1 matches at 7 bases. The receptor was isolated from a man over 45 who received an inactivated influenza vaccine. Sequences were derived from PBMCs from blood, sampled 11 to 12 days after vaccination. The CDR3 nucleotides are TGTGCCAGCAGCGATACAGGGGTTGTTGGTGAGCAGTTCTTC. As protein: CASSDTGVVGEQFF.